The rows below give T cell receptor beta chains drawn from one sample of a study of blood T cell repertoires in COVID-19. Libraries were prepared by immunoSEQ multiplex PCR; TCRdb keeps only in-frame clonotypes and omits some of them. Among approximately 220,000 clones listed, 86% were seen once. The sequenced sample consisted of PBMCs or T cells enriched from blood (not recorded which). The receptors come from a woman aged 25 to 39 who had been exposed to COVID-19. The CDR3 runs from the conserved cysteine through the conserved F or W. Fields, in order: clone size, V gene, J gene, CDR3 protein. Clone size is not always given. Where it is, it says once, few, many or a class for expanded clones.

clone size: NA
V gene: TRBV20-1
J gene: TRBJ1-1
CDR3 protein: CSASYSWFSMNTEAFF

clone size: NA
V gene: TRBV9
J gene: TRBJ1-3
CDR3 protein: CASSVGGEAGNTIYF

clone size: NA
V gene: TRBV28
J gene: TRBJ1-2
CDR3 protein: CAHAGEIGYTF

clone size: NA
V gene: TRBV9
J gene: TRBJ2-1
CDR3 protein: CASHPGLAGGPGYNEQFF

clone size: NA
V gene: TRBV19
J gene: TRBJ2-7
CDR3 protein: CASSIKLGRWPYEQYF

clone size: NA
V gene: TRBV6-5
J gene: TRBJ1-5
CDR3 protein: CASSIQGRNQPQHF

clone size: NA
V gene: TRBV2
J gene: TRBJ2-1
CDR3 protein: CASSVPVPNEQFF

clone size: NA
V gene: TRBV15
J gene: TRBJ1-2
CDR3 protein: CATSRDQEGRLRGANYGYTF

clone size: NA
V gene: TRBV7-2
J gene: TRBJ1-6
CDR3 protein: CASSRGSPLHF

clone size: NA
V gene: TRBV12-5
J gene: TRBJ1-1
CDR3 protein: CASGLVTALYGENRTMNTEAFF

clone size: NA
V gene: TRBV6-5
J gene: TRBJ2-2
CDR3 protein: CASRGTSFGTGELFF

clone size: few
V gene: TRBV5-4
J gene: TRBJ1-1
CDR3 protein: CASSLGPGSTEAFF

clone size: NA
V gene: TRBV10-1
J gene: TRBJ2-2
CDR3 protein: CASSEYRELNTGELFF

clone size: NA
V gene: TRBV6-5
J gene: TRBJ1-1
CDR3 protein: CASSHSKIPEAFF

clone size: NA
V gene: TRBV5-1
J gene: TRBJ1-2
CDR3 protein: CASSLDSTGFGYTF

clone size: NA
V gene: TRBV29-1
J gene: TRBJ1-2
CDR3 protein: CSVDLWEGYGYTF

clone size: NA
V gene: TRBV3-1/TRBV3-2
J gene: TRBJ1-1
CDR3 protein: CASSRRTTRFAGVNTEAFF

clone size: NA
V gene: TRBV30
J gene: TRBJ1-3
CDR3 protein: CAWSVVRGGLSGNTIYF

clone size: NA
V gene: TRBV23-1
J gene: TRBJ2-5
CDR3 protein: CASSQSERTVQETQYF

clone size: NA
V gene: TRBV7-6
J gene: TRBJ1-5
CDR3 protein: CASSPRQGSRQPQHF

clone size: NA
V gene: TRBV7-2
J gene: TRBJ2-3
CDR3 protein: CASSPRGLAGGRDTQYF

clone size: NA
V gene: TRBV6-5
J gene: TRBJ2-5
CDR3 protein: CASRPRTGQETQYF